This T cell receptor (beta chain) was profiled in a study of blood T cell repertoires in COVID-19. As for the study in general: COVID-19 samples from acute and convalescent phases originated in the United States, Italy and Spain. In each case, the material was cDNA or gDNA derived from T cells, B-cell-depleted T cells, or PBMCs.

The CDR3 loop spans 15 amino acids. Germline V CDR1 and CDR2: MNHEY, SMNVEV (reference sequence). With 3 bases clipped from V and 9 bases from J, the junction kept 14 bases outside the gene matches. In the original analysis: The assay estimated nucleated cells by amplifying reference gene primers. The method was immunoSEQ multiplex PCR; TCRdb's version includes in-frame clones alone and lacks a portion of them. D and trimming were read from the DNA, whereas the V and J calls and clone size are those reported in that table. The sample has approximately 39,000 clones; around 95% are singletons. The sample comprised peripheral blood. The receptor's source is a human donor with active COVID-19. The donor label of this sample is uncertain. The chain employs TRBV27 and TRBJ2-7, with 7 bases identical to TRBD2. CDR3 region: CASSLGSGFTGGQYF. CDR3 coding DNA: TGTGCCAGCAGTTTGGGGTCCGGGTTCACGGGGGGGCAGTACTTC.